These 28 T cell receptor beta chains were sequenced from one sample in a study of shared clonotypes between healthy human individuals. CD45RO negativity and positive selection for CCR7 defined naive CD8 cells, a population that excluded terminally differentiated effector memory CD45RA+ cells. Generated by immunoSEQ multiplex PCR, the TCRdb table keeps only in-frame clones and is missing some. The sample lists about 2.1 million clones, approximately 92% occurring once. The sequencing input was naive CD8+ T cells from PBMCs. These receptors all stem from a man younger than 35 in good health. Some clones in this sample may be carry-over from other donors' samples.

The chain uses TRBV29-1 and TRBJ2-1, with 7 bases fitting TRBD2. After removal of 1 base from V and 8 bases from J, the junction contained 11 bases not matched to a gene. CDR3 length: 15 residues. CDR1 and CDR2 (germline): SQVTM, ANQGSEA. For the CDR3, the DNA is TGCAGCGTTGAAGGGGGATGGGGAGGGATCGATGAGCAGTTCTTC. The encoded protein is CSVEGGWGGIDEQFF.

CDR3 in amino acids: CAISWESNQPQHF. The CDR3 DNA reads as TGTGCCATCAGCTGGGAAAGCAATCAGCCCCAGCATTTT. The chain employs TRBV10-3 and TRBJ1-5, with unresolved D. CDR1 is ENHRY, CDR2 SYGVKD, per germline. V was trimmed by 6 bases and J by 1 base, leaving 7 bases between them. The CDR3 extends over 13 amino acids.

The genes are TRBV11-2 and TRBJ1-2; 10 bases match TRBD1. CDR1 and CDR2 (germline): SGHAT, FQNNGV. V was pared by 4 bases and J by 5 bases, with 4 bases of the junction left unmatched. The CDR3 has 14 amino acids. The CDR3 spells CASSSDRGLYGYTF. The CDR3 DNA follows: TGTGCCAGCAGCTCCGACAGGGGGCTTTATGGCTACACCTTC.

The V and J genes are TRBV27 and TRBJ2-7; maybe TRBD2 (6 bases). Looked up from germline, CDR1 is MNHEY and CDR2 is SMNVEV (reference sequence). With 5 bases removed from V and 3 bases from J, the gap between germline ends came to 14 bases. CDR3 size: 14 residues. The CDR3 nucleotides read TGTGCCAGCAGTCGTCTGGAGGGTTACTACGAGCAGTACTTC. Protein sequence: CASSRLEGYYEQYF.

The chain's CDR3 is CASSPAGYLNEKLFF. CDR3 coding DNA: TGTGCCAGCAGCCCCGCTGGGTACCTTAATGAAAAACTGTTTTTT. The rearrangement links TRBV28 to TRBJ1-4, with no clear D. The germline V and J ends were trimmed by 6 bases and 4 bases, with 15 bases remaining between them. CDR1 MDHEN and CDR2 SYDVKM come from the germline V gene. The CDR3 has 15 amino acids.

In the case of this clone: Other DNA sequences of this sample code for an identical CDR3. The V and J genes are TRBV6-5 and TRBJ2-7, with D perhaps TRBD2 (6 bases). The CDR3 extends over 14 amino acids. Per germline, CDR1 MNHEY and CDR2 SVGAGI. Trimming shortened V by 0 bases and J by 4 bases, and 10 bases separated the two germline ends. The CDR3 nucleotides read TGTGCCAGCAGTTACTCGGGGGGTGGATACGAGCAGTACTTC. Translation: CASSYSGGGYEQYF.

This sequence joins TRBV5-1 and TRBJ2-2; a possible D gene is TRBD2 (5 bases). Germline-derived CDR1 and CDR2 are SGHRS and YFSETQ. CDR3 size: 16 residues. V lost 4 bases to trimming and J lost 0 bases, with 13 bases between them. CDR3 in amino acids: CASSVYPGTNTGELFF. CDR3 coding DNA: TGCGCCAGCAGCGTTTACCCGGGAACGAACACCGGGGAGCTGTTTTTT.

This clone has just one count. In nucleotides, the CDR3 is TGTGCCAGCAGCACCCGACAGGGTTCAGAGACCCAGTACTTC. This sequence encodes CASSTRQGSETQYF. The chain uses TRBV7-6 and TRBJ2-5, with TRBD1 matching 7 bases. The germline V gene encodes CDR1 SGHVS and CDR2 FNYEAQ. CDR3 length: 14 residues. The V gene end was trimmed by 5 bases and the J gene end by 4 bases; junction bases not matched to a gene: 7.

J is TRBJ1-5 and V is TRBV27; D ambiguous. The CDR3 extends over 13 amino acids. Trimming stripped 5 bases from V and 5 bases from J, with 10 bases between. CDR1 and CDR2 (germline): MNHEY, SMNVEV (reference sequence). The DNA of the CDR3 is TGTGCCAGCAGTATCTGGAGATATCAGCCCCAGCATTTT. This gives the protein CASSIWRYQPQHF.

The chain uses TRBV19 and TRBJ1-1, with 7 bases that match TRBD1. V gave up 8 bases and J gave up 5 bases; unmatched junction bases: 5. CDR1 and CDR2 (germline): LNHDA, SQIVND (reference sequence). CDR3 size: 12 residues. The CDR3 region has the DNA TGTGCCAGTCAGGGGGGCATGACTGAAGCTTTCTTT. As protein: CASQGGMTEAFF.

V and J are TRBV7-8 and TRBJ2-1, with 7 positions matching TRBD1. The CDR3 spans 14 residues. Germline V gene lookup returns CDR1 SGHVS and CDR2 FQNEAQ. V lost 3 bases and J lost 4; bases outside the gene matches: 3. The CDR3, as DNA: TGTGCCAGCAGCTTGTCACAGGGGTACAATGAGCAGTTCTTC. Translated, it gives CASSLSQGYNEQFF.

In nucleotides, the CDR3 is TGTGCCAGCAGTTTAGGGACTAGCCCTTACAATGAGCAGTTCTTC. This translates into CASSLGTSPYNEQFF. V gene TRBV27 combines with J gene TRBJ2-1; 9 nucleotides line up with TRBD2. The CDR3 is 15 residues long. V gave up 2 bases and J gave up 4 bases; unmatched junction bases: 3. Looked up from germline, CDR1 is MNHEY and CDR2 is SMNVEV (reference sequence).

This rearrangement joins TRBV15 to TRBJ2-3; D remains unclear. CDR3 length equals 16 residues. Germline V lookup: CDR1 LNHNV, CDR2 YYDKDF (reference sequence). V gave up 0 bases and J gave up 5 bases, with 15 bases separating them. In DNA, the CDR3 is TGTGCCACCAGCAGAGAGGTCCCTCTGGGTGGAGATACGCAGTATTTT. Translating it yields CATSREVPLGGDTQYF.

The chain has TRBV11-1 and TRBJ2-1; 8 bases are a match to TRBD2. Germline V gene sequence: CDR1 SGHAT, CDR2 FQDESV (reference sequence). The J segment lost 4 bases and the V segment lost 10 bases, leaving 15 bases of the junction unmatched. The length of the CDR3 is 16 residues. The CDR3 DNA sequence: TGTGCCACCTCATTACGGGGGACTAGTGCTTACAATGAGCAGTTCTTC. Translation gives CATSLRGTSAYNEQFF.

This clone was counted a few times. One end of the junction fails to match germline, which may point to a read error. The V call is TRBV10-3, the J call TRBJ2-1, with no clear D. The germline V gene has CDR1 ENHRY and CDR2 SYGVKD. This CDR3 is 11 amino acids long. The CDR3 protein is CAINEYNEQFF. CDR3 DNA sequence: TGTGCCATCAATGAGTACAATGAGCAGTTCTTC.

The chain has TRBV9 and TRBJ2-7, with 7 bases identical to TRBD1. Trimming at V came to 3 bases and at J to 3 bases, leaving 6 bases not matched to a gene. This CDR3 region has 14 residues. Germline-derived CDR1 and CDR2 are SGDLS and YYNGEE. The CDR3: CASSALGQYYEQYF. CDR3 in DNA: TGTGCCAGCAGCGCCCTGGGACAGTACTACGAGCAGTACTTC.

In regard to this clone: The identical CDR3 is also encoded by other nucleotide sequences in the sample. The gene calls are TRBV9 and TRBJ2-7; D is possibly TRBD2 (5 bases). V shed 3 bases and J shed 0 bases, with 10 bases lying between them. CDR3 length: 14 residues. CDR1 SGDLS and CDR2 YYNGEE come from the germline V gene. The chain's CDR3 is CASSGSGSSYEQYF. DNA for the CDR3: TGTGCCAGCAGCGGAAGCGGAAGCTCCTACGAGCAGTACTTC. Together with reference TRBV9 and TRBJ2-7, the CDR3 gives the full variable domain: DSGVTQTPKHLITATGQRVTLRCSPRSGDLSVYWYQQSLDQGLQFLIQYYNGEERAKGNILERFSAQQFPDLHSELNLSSLELGDSALYFCASSGSGSSYEQYFGPGTRLTVT.

This clone was recorded once. The chain recombines TRBV9 with TRBJ2-1, with 8 bases that match TRBD2. The CDR3 is made up of 16 amino acids. From germline, CDR1 is SGDLS and CDR2 YYNGEE. V was pared by 4 bases and J by 4 bases, with 10 bases of the junction left unmatched. CDR3 in amino acids: CASSPSSTSVYNEQFF. The DNA for the CDR3 is TGTGCCAGCAGCCCCTCCTCGACTAGCGTTTACAATGAGCAGTTCTTC.

This chain connects TRBV4-1 to TRBJ1-5; D remains ambiguous. Germline values: CDR1 MGHRA, CDR2 YSYEKL. CDR3 length: 16 residues. The V and J ends lost 1 base and 7 bases respectively, with 17 bases between them. In DNA form, the CDR3 reads TGCGCCAGCAGCCAAGTAGGCTCATCGGTTGGACAGCCCCAGCATTTT. As protein: CASSQVGSSVGQPQHF.

The chain has TRBV29-1 and TRBJ1-2, with 11 positions matching TRBD1. J gave up 4 bases and V 7 bases, and 8 bases lay outside the gene matches. The CDR3 contains 14 residues. Germline values: CDR1 SQVTM, CDR2 ANQGSEA. Here the CDR3 DNA reads TGCAGCGCCCGGACAGGGGGCGAAGGCTATGGCTACACCTTC. Translation: CSARTGGEGYGYTF.

The chain couples TRBV27 to TRBJ2-2; 11 bases align to TRBD1. CDR1 and CDR2 (germline): MNHEY, SMNVEV (reference sequence). V was pared by 8 bases and J by 2 bases, with 13 bases of the junction left unmatched. There are 18 residues in the CDR3. CDR3 coding DNA: TGTGCCAGCCTTCCCATCCGGGGACAGGGGGTTAACACCGGGGAGCTGTTTTTT. The encoded protein is CASLPIRGQGVNTGELFF.

The rearrangement uses TRBV25-1 and TRBJ2-7; the D is unclear. Germline CDR1 reads MGHDK; CDR2 reads SYGVNS. The CDR3 has 14 amino acids. V lost 3 bases, J lost 0 bases, and 9 bases lay in between. CDR3 sequence reads: CASSDPRNSYEQYF. The CDR3, as DNA: TGTGCCAGCAGTGACCCCCGTAACTCCTACGAGCAGTACTTC.

The count of this clone is one. Other DNA sequences in this specimen translate into the identical CDR3. This sequence joins TRBV27 and TRBJ2-2; 7 nucleotides line up with TRBD1. CDR3 length: 13 amino acids. V shed 3 bases, J shed 8 bases, and the junction held 3 bases outside the gene matches. Germline V gives CDR1 MNHEY, CDR2 SMNVEV (reference sequence). The CDR3 here is CASSLRGPGELFF. The CDR3 DNA is TGTGCCAGCAGTTTGAGGGGGCCGGGGGAGCTGTTTTTT.

This clone was counted a single time. The chain combines TRBV7-6 with TRBJ2-2, with D perhaps being TRBD1 or TRBD2 (5 bases each). V was cut by 2 bases and J by 4 bases, with 8 bases left in between. Germline V gives CDR1 SGHVS, CDR2 FNYEAQ. This CDR3 spans 14 amino acids. For the CDR3, the DNA is TGTGCCAGCAGCTTACTCGGGGCCACCGGGGAGCTGTTTTTT. Protein: CASSLLGATGELFF.

This clone was seen only once. This chain joins TRBV27 and TRBJ1-3, with 7 bases that match TRBD1. The V segment lost 6 bases and the J segment 0 bases; nucleotides outside the gene matches: 11. CDR1 is MNHEY and CDR2 is SMNVEV in the germline V gene (reference sequence). The CDR3 is 17 amino acids. CDR3 DNA: TGTGCCAGCAGCCCAGAGGGACAGTCCAGCTCTGGAAACACCATATATTTT. As protein: CASSPEGQSSSGNTIYF.

This chain links TRBV6-5 with TRBJ2-5, with 9 positions matching TRBD1. Per germline, CDR1 MNHEY and CDR2 SVGAGI. The CDR3 contains 15 residues. V dropped 1 base and J dropped 4; count of bases not matched to a gene: 4. CDR3 DNA sequence: TGTGCCAGCAGTTACTTCGGACAGGGGAGAGAGACCCAGTACTTC. This codes for CASSYFGQGRETQYF.

This clone was seen a single time. V usage is TRBV7-9 and J usage is TRBJ2-7, with 7 bases matching TRBD1. The CDR3 totals 14 residues. From germline, CDR1 is SEHNR and CDR2 FQNEAQ (reference sequence). Losses at the gene ends were 9 bases for V and 2 bases for J; bases not matched to a gene: 10. The CDR3 spells CASASTGETYEQYF. The CDR3 DNA reads TGTGCCAGTGCAAGTACAGGGGAAACCTACGAGCAGTACTTC.

The chain links TRBV28 to TRBJ2-7; 9 bases are shared with TRBD1. CDR1 is MDHEN, CDR2 SYDVKM, per germline. With V trimmed by 6 bases and J by 1 base, 10 bases remained unmatched. The CDR3 length is 16 residues. The CDR3 DNA is TGTGCCAGCAGGGGCCCCCGGGACAGGGTGTCCTACGAGCAGTACTTC. It encodes CASRGPRDRVSYEQYF. Full variable domain (missing parts from reference TRBV28 and TRBJ2-7): DVKVTQSSRYLVKRTGEKVFLECVQDMDHENMFWYRQDPGLGLRLIYFSYDVKMKEKGDIPEGYSVSREKKERFSLILESASTNQTSMYLCASRGPRDRVSYEQYFGPGTRLTVT.